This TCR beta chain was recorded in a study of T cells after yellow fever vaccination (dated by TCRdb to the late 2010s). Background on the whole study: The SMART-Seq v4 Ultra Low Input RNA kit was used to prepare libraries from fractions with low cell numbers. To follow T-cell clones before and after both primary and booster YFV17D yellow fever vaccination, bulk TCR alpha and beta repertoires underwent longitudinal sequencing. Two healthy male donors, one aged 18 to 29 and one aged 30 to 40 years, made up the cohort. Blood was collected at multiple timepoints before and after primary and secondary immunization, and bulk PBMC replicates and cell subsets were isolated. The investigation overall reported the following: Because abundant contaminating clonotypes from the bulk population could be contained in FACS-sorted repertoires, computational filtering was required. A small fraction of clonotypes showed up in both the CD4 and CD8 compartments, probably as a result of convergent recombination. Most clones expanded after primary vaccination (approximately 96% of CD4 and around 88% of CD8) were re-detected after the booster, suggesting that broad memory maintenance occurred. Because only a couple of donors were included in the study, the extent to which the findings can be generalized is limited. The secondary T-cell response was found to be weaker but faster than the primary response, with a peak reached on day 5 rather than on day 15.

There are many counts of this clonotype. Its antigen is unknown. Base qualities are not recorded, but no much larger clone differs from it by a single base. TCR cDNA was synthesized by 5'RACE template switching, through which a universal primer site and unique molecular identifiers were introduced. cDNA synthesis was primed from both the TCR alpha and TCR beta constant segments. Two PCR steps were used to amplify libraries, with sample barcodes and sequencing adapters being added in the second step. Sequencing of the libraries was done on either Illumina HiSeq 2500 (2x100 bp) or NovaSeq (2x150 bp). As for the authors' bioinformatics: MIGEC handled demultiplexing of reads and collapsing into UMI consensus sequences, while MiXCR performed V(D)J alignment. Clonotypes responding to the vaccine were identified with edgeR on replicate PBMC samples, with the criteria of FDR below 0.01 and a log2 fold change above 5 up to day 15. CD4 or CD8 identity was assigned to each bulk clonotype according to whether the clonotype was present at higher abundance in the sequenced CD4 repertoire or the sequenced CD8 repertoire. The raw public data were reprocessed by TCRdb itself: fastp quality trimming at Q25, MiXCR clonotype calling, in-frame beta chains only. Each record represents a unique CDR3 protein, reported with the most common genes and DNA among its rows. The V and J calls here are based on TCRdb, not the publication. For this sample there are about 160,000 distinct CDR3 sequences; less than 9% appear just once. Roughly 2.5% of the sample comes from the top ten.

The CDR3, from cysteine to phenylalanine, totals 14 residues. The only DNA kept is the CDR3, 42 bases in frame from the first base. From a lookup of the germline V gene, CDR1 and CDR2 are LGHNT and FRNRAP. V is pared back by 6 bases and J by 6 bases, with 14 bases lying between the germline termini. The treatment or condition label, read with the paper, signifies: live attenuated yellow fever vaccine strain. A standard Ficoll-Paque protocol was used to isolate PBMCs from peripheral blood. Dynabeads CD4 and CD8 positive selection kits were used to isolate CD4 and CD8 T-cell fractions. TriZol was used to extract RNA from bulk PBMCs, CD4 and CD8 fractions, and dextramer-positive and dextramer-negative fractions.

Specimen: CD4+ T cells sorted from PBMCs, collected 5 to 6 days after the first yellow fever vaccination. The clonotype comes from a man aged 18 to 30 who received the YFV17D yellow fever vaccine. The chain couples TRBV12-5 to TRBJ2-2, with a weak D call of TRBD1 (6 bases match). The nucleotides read TGTGCTAGTGGCGGGGACACCTTCGCCGGGGAGCTGTTTTTT. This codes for CASGGDTFAGELFF.